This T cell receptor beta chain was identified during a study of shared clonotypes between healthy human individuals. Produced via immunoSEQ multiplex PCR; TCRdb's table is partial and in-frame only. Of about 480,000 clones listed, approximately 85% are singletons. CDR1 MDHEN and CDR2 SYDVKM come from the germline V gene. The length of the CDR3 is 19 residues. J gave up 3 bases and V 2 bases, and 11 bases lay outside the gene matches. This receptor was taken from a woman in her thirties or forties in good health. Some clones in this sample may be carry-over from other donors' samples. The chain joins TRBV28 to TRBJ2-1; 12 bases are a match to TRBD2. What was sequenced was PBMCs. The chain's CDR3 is CASSLIRLAGEQNYNEQFF. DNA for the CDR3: TGTGCCAGCAGTTTAATTAGACTAGCGGGAGAACAGAACTACAATGAGCAGTTCTTC.